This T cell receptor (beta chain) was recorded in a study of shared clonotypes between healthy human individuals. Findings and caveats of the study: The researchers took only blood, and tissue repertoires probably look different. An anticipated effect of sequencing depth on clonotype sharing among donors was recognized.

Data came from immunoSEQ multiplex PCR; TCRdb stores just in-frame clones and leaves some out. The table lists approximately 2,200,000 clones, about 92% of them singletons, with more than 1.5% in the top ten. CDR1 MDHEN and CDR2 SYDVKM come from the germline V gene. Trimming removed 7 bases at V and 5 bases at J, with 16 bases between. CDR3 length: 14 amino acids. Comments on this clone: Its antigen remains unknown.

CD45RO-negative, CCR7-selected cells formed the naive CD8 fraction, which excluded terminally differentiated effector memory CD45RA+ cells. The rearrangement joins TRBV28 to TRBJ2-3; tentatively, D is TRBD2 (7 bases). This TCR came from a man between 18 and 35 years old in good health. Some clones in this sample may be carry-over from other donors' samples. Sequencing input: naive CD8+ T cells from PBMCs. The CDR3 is CASKGGGPEDTQYF. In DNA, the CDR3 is TGTGCCAGCAAAGGGGGAGGGCCTGAAGATACGCAGTATTTT.